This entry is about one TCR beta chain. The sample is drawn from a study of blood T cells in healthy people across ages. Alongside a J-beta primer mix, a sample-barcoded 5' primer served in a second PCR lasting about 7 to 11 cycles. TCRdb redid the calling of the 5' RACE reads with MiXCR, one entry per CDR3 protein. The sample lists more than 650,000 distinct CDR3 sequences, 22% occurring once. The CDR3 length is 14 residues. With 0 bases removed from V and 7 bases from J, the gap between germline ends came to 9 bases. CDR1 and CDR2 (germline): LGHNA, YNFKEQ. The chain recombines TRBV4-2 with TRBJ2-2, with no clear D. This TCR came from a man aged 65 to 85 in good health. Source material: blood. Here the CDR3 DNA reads TGTGCCAGCAGCCAAGAAGGGTTCGGCGGGGAGCTGTTTTTT. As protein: CASSQEGFGGELFF.